This TCR beta chain appears in the sequencing data of a study of T cells in Graves' hyperthyroidism and ophthalmopathy. Overall study findings and caveats: Blood also held most thyroid clonotypes expanded beyond 0.001. Onset of ophthalmopathy came a median around 6.5 months after the model predicted it.

The ends were cut back, 6 bases at V and 4 bases at J, with 12 bases in the middle. The germline gives CDR1 LGHDT, CDR2 YNNKEL (reference sequence). The CDR3 covers 13 residues. From RNA transcripts, TCR beta CDR3 regions were amplified. When the TCR CDR3 underwent first-round RT-PCR, the HTBI primer set was used. TCRdb itself ran the multiplex PCR reads through MiXCR, one entry per CDR3 protein. The sample has around 530,000 distinct CDR3 sequences; 17% are singletons. Patients with uncontrolled infections, other autoimmune diseases, pregnancy or lactation were excluded. This clonotype has a count of ten or more. What it binds is unknown.

Sample: blood. The gene calls are TRBV3-1 and TRBJ1-1; a weak D match, TRBD1 (6 bases). This receptor was taken from a woman between 18 and 29 years old with Graves' ophthalmopathy. CDR3 region: CASREVGGTEAFF. As DNA, the CDR3 is TGTGCCAGCAGGGAGGTAGGGGGCACTGAAGCTTTCTTT.